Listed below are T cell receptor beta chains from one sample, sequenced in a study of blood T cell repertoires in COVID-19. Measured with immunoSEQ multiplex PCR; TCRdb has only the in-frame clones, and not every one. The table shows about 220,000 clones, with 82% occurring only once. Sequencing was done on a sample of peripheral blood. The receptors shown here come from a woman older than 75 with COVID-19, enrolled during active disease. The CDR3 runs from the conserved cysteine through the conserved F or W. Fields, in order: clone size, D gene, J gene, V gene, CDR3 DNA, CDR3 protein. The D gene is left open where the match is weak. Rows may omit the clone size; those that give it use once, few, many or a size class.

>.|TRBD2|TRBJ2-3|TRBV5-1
TGCGCCAGCAGCTTTAGCGGGTACACAGATACGCAGTATTTT
CASSFSGYTDTQYF
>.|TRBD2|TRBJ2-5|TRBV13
TGTGCCAGCAGCACCCGGACTAGCGGGACCCAAGAGACCCAGTACTTC
CASSTRTSGTQETQYF
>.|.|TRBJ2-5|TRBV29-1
TGCAGCGTTGACGGGGGTCGCGGTGGTAGGCAAGAGACCCAGTACTTC
CSVDGGRGGRQETQYF
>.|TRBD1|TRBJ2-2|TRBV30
TGTGCCTGGACCCCGGGACAGGGTTTCGCCGGGGAGCTGTTTTTT
CAWTPGQGFAGELFF
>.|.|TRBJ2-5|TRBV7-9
TGTGCCAGCAGCTTAGCCAGGGTAGTCCAAGAGACCCAGTACTTC
CASSLARVVQETQYF
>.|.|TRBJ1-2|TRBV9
TGTGCCAGCAGCCCCCAGACAGACTTCTATGGCTACACCTTC
CASSPQTDFYGYTF
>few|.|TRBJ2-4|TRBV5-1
TGCGCCAGCAGCGGAGGAGCTTTTGAAAACATTCAGTACTTC
CASSGGAFENIQYF
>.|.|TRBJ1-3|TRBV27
TGTGCCAGCAGTCCCTCCGACAGAAACACCATATATTTT
CASSPSDRNTIYF
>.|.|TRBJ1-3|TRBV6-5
TGTGCCAGCAGCATCTCGAAAGGGGCTGGAAACACCATATATTTT
CASSISKGAGNTIYF
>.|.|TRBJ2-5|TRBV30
TGTGCCTGGAGCTCCGGAGGGAGGGAGACCCAGTACTTC
CAWSSGGRETQYF
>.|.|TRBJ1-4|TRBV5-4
TGTGCCAGCAGCTTGGATAGAACTAATGAAAAACTGTTTTTT
CASSLDRTNEKLFF
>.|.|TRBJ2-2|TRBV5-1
TGCGCCAGCAGCTTCCAGACAATGGGGAGCACCGGGGAGCTGTTTTTT
CASSFQTMGSTGELFF
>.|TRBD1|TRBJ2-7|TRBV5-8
TGTGCCAGCAGCGTAGCCGGGACAGGATCCTACGAGCAGTACTTC
CASSVAGTGSYEQYF
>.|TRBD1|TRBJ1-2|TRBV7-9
TGTGCCAGCAGCCTGGGACAGGGGAGCTATGGCTACACCTTC
CASSLGQGSYGYTF
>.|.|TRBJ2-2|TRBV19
TGTGCCAGTAGTAAAGAGGGTTCCCAGGCCGGGGAGCTGTTTTTT
CASSKEGSQAGELFF
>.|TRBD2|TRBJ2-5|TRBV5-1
TGCGCCAGCAGGCTAGCGGGAGAAGAGACCCAGTACTTC
CASRLAGEETQYF
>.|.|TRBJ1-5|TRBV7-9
TGTGCCAGCAGCTTACGACAGTCAAGGCGATTTAGCAATCAGCCCCAGCATTTT
CASSLRQSRRFSNQPQHF
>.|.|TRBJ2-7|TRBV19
TGTGCCACCGCGGGGACTCCGAAGGTCGAGCAGTACTTC
CATAGTPKVEQYF
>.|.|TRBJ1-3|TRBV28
TGTGCCAGCAGTTTACAGGGGAGCTCTGGAAACACCATATATTTT
CASSLQGSSGNTIYF
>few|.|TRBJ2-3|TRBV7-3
TGTGCCAGCAGCATTTTTAACACAGATACGCAGTATTTT
CASSIFNTDTQYF
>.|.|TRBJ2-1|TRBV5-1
TGCGCCAGCAGCTTGACAGGGAGGGACAATGAGCAGTTCTTC
CASSLTGRDNEQFF
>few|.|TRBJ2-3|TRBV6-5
TGTGCCAGCAGTCTTAGCGGAGGGTATACGCAGTATTTT
CASSLSGGYTQYF
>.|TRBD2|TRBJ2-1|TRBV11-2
TGTGCCAGCAGCTTAGTAGGGACTAGCGGGAGAATGTTCTTC
CASSLVGTSGRMFF
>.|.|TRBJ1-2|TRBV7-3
TGTGCCAGCAGCTTAACAGGGAAAGCGGGAAATGGCTACACCTTC
CASSLTGKAGNGYTF
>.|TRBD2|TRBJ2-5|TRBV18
TGTGCCAGCTCGACTCTAGCGGGTTCACAAGAGACCCAGTACTTC
CASSTLAGSQETQYF
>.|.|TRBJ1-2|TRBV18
TGTGCCAGCTCACCCTTAGAGGGAAACTATGGCTACACCTTC
CASSPLEGNYGYTF
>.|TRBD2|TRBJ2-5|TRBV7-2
TGTGCCAGCAGCTTAGCGGGGGGAGGGGAGACCCAGTACTTC
CASSLAGGGETQYF
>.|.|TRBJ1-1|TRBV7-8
TGTGCCAGCAGCCTCAGGGTAATGAACACTGAAGCTTTCTTT
CASSLRVMNTEAFF
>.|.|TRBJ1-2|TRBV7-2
TGTGCCAGCAGCCGGACGTCGGACAGTTCGAACTATGGCTACACCTTC
CASSRTSDSSNYGYTF
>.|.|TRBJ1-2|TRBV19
TGTGCCAGTAGTACCTTTCCGGGCCTCGAGGGTAAGGGCTACACCTTC
CASSTFPGLEGKGYTF
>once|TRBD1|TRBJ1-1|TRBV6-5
TGTGCCAGCTTTAGGGGACAGGGCGAAGCTTTCTTT
CASFRGQGEAFF
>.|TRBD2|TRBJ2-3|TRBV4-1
TGCGCCAGCAGCCAAGTAGGGACTAGCGGGAGAGATACGCAGTATTTT
CASSQVGTSGRDTQYF
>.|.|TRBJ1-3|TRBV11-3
TGTGCCAGCAGCTTTGGAGGGGCTGGAAACACCATATATTTT
CASSFGGAGNTIYF
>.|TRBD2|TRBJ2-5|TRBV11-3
TGTGCCAGCAGCTTAAGCCTAGCGGGGGGAGAGACCCAGTACTTC
CASSLSLAGGETQYF
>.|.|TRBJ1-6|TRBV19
TGTGCCAGTAGTATGAAGGGGTCCTATAATTCACCCCTCCACTTT
CASSMKGSYNSPLHF
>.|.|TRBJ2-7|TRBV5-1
TGCGCCAGCAGCCCCCCAGCGGTGGGAGAGCAGTACTTC
CASSPPAVGEQYF
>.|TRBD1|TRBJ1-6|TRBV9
TGTGCCAGCAGCGTGACCGACAGGGAGAAATCACCCCTCCACTTT
CASSVTDREKSPLHF
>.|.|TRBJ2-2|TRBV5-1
TGCGCCAGCAGCTTTAATGGCCCGAACACCGGGGAGCTGTTTTTT
CASSFNGPNTGELFF
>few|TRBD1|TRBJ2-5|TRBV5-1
TGCGCCAGCAGCTATCCCGGGACAGGGGAAGAGACCCAGTACTTC
CASSYPGTGEETQYF
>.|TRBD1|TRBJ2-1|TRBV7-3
TGTGCCAGCAGCCTCCTGGGACAGGGAGGGGAGCAGTTCTTC
CASSLLGQGGEQFF
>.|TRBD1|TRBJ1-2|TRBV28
TGTGCCAGCAGTTTAAGGCAACAGGGGCACGGCTACACCTTC
CASSLRQQGHGYTF
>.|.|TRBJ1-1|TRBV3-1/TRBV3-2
TGTGCCAGCAGCCAGTTAACGGGGGTTGAAGCTTTCTTT
CASSQLTGVEAFF
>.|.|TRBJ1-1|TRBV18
TGTGCCAGCTCACCGACCAGGGTAAACACTGAAGCTTTCTTT
CASSPTRVNTEAFF
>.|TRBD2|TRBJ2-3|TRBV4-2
TGTGCCAGCAGCGAGACTAGCGGGGGAGAAGATACGCAGTATTTT
CASSETSGGEDTQYF
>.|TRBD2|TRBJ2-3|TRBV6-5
TGTGCCAGCAGTTACGCCGAACTAGCGGTTTCAGATACGCAGTATTTT
CASSYAELAVSDTQYF
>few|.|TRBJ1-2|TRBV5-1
TGCGCCAGCAGCTTGATGGGGGCAAATGGCTACACCTTC
CASSLMGANGYTF
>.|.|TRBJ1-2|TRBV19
TGTGCCAGTAGTCCCTTTGGTGAGGGAGGAAAGGGCTACACCTTC
CASSPFGEGGKGYTF